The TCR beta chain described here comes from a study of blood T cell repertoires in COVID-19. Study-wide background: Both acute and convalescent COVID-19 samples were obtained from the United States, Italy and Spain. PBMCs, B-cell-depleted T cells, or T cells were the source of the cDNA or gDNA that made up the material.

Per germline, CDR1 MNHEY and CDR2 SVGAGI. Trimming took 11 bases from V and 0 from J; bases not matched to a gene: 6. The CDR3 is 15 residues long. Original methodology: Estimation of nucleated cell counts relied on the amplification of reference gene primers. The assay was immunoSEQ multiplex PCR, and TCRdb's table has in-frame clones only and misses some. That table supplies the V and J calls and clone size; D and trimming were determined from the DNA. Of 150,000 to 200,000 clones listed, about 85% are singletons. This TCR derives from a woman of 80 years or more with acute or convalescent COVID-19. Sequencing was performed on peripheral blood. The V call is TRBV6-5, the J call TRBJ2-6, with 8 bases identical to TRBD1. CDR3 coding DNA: TGTGCCGGGGGGACAGGCCGCTCTGGGGCCAACGTCCTGACTTTC. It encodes CAGGTGRSGANVLTF.